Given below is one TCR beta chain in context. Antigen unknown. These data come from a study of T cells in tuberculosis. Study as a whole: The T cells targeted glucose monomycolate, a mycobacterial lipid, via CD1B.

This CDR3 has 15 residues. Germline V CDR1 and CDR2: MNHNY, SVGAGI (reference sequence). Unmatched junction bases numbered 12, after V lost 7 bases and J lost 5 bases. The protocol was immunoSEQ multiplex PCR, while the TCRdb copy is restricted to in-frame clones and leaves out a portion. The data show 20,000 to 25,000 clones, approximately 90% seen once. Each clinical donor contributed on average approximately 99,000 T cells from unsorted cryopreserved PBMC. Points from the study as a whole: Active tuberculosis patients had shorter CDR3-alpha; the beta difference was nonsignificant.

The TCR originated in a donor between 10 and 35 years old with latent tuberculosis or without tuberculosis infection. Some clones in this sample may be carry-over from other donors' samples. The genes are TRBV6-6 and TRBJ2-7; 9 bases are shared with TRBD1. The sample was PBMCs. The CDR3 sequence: CASIYPGTGSHEQYF. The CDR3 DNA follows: TGTGCCAGCATCTATCCCGGGACAGGGTCCCACGAGCAGTACTTC.